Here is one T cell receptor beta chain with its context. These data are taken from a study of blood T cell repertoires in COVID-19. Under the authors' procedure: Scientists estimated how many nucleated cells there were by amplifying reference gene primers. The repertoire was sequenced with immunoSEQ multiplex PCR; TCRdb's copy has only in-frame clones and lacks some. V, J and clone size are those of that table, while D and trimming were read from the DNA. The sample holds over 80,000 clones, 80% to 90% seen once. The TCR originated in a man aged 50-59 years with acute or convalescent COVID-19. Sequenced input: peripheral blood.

CDR3 region: CSVPQWGYKKGDGRESSYEQYV. For the CDR3, the DNA is TGCAGCGTTCCCCAGTGGGGCTATAAAAAGGGCGACGGACGGGAGAGCTCCTACGAGCAGTACGTC. V usage is TRBV29-1 and J usage is TRBJ2-7; possibly TRBD2 for D (6 bases). Germline V CDR1 and CDR2: SQVTM, ANQGSEA. The CDR3 totals 22 residues. V gave up 5 bases and J gave up 0 bases, with 38 bases separating them.